This TCR beta chain was identified during a study of regulatory T cells in long-lasting Graves disease. The study, taken as a whole, reports: Sample size was small, which may have lowered accuracy.

Ten or more counts support this clonotype. Its antigen is not identified. This sample's time point: newly diagnosed GD, antithyroid drugs for less than 3 months. Construction of the TCR library relied on RNA isolated from PBMCs. The germline gives CDR1 MGHDK, CDR2 SYGVNS. Trimming stripped 1 base from V and 5 bases from J, with 12 bases between. This CDR3 spans 14 amino acids. CDR3-region Arm-PCR and iRepertoire HTBI primers produced the TCR beta libraries. TCRdb redid the calling of the multiplex PCR reads with MiXCR, one entry per CDR3 protein. The table lists some 600,000 distinct CDR3 sequences, roughly a sixth of them singletons, with more than 10% in the top ten. The data were also submitted as part of a second study, on T cells in Graves' hyperthyroidism and ophthalmopathy. That source adds: Patients having uncontrolled infection, another autoimmune disease, pregnancy or lactation were not included. Diagnoses rested on clinical symptoms, serum thyroxine and TRAb, thyroid ultrasound and orbital computed tomography. The HTBI set primed first-round TCR CDR3 RT-PCR.

The clonotype originates from a man aged 18 to 30 with Graves disease. The chain employs TRBV25-1 and TRBJ2-7, with D unresolved. Sequencing was performed on peripheral blood mononuclear cells (PBMCs), taken at new diagnosis, from a patient treated with antithyroid drugs. The CDR3 sequence: CASSELGKGHEQYF. In nucleotides, the CDR3 is TGTGCCAGCAGTGAATTGGGGAAGGGCCACGAGCAGTACTTC.